Each of the 18 T cell receptor beta chains below was sequenced from the same sample in a study of naive and memory T cell subsets. Whole-study findings and limits: Naive repertoires, especially CD8, held a few larger clonotypes, possibly memory cells re-expressing CD45RA.

These receptors lack a known antigen. Two oligonucleotides, mixed equimolar, formed the beta constant-region primer covering TRBC1 and TRBC2. The ligated cDNA underwent four PCR rounds using SP2 and nested alpha and beta constant-region primers. TCRdb independently ran MiXCR on the UMI-ligation and nested PCR reads; one entry per CDR3 protein. The table records roughly 99,000 distinct CDR3 sequences, approximately 10% of them present only once. Sequencing was performed on naive CD4+ T cells from blood. These receptors came from a human donor in good health.

This rearrangement joins TRBV7-2 to TRBJ1-1, with TRBD1 as a possible D gene (6 bases). Looked up from germline, CDR1 is SGHTA and CDR2 is FQGNSA. Trimming left V 1 base short and J 1 base short, with 10 bases between. This CDR3 spans 15 amino acids. The CDR3 here is CASSLGGAGNTEAFF. Here the CDR3 DNA reads TGTGCCAGCAGCTTAGGGGGGGCGGGGAACACTGAAGCTTTCTTT.

The genes are TRBV10-3 and TRBJ1-5; D unresolved. The length of the CDR3 is 13 residues. V was shortened by 10 bases and J by 5 bases, with 15 bases between the two germline ends. Germline assignment: CDR1 ENHRY and CDR2 SYGVKD. CDR3 sequence reads: CATDGGPDQPQHF. The CDR3 DNA sequence: TGTGCCACGGACGGTGGTCCGGATCAGCCCCAGCATTTT.

This clonotype was detected only a few times. J is TRBJ2-7 and V is TRBV15; 7 nucleotides align to TRBD2. This CDR3 has 15 amino acids. Germline V gene sequence: CDR1 LNHNV, CDR2 YYDKDF (reference sequence). V was clipped by 5 bases and J by 3 bases; unmatched bases: 10. CDR3 nucleotides: TGTGCCACCAGCCCCAGGCGGGGGAGAGGCTACGAGCAGTACTTC. Its translation is CATSPRRGRGYEQYF. Complete variable domain (other parts from reference TRBV15 and TRBJ2-7): DAMVIQNPRYQVTQFGKPVTLSCSQTLNHNVMYWYQQKSSQAPKLLFHYYDKDFNNEADTPDNFQSRRPNTSFCFLDIRSPGLGDTAMYLCATSPRRGRGYEQYFGPGTRLTVT.

Ten or more counts support this clonotype. This chain connects TRBV3-1 to TRBJ2-2; D is uncertain. V was clipped by 2 bases and J by 1 base, with 2 bases between them. This CDR3 is 13 amino acids long. Germline assignment: CDR1 LGHDT and CDR2 YNNKEL (reference sequence). The CDR3 spells CASSQLNTGELFF. Here the CDR3 DNA reads TGTGCCAGCAGCCAATTGAACACCGGGGAGCTGTTTTTT.

This clonotype was detected ten times or more. This chain uses TRBV2 with TRBJ2-1; D possibly corresponds to TRBD2 (5 bases). Trimming removed 3 bases from V and 9 bases from J, with 12 bases in between. The length of the CDR3 is 13 residues. Germline loops: CDR1 SNHLY, CDR2 FYNNEI. This chain's CDR3 is CASSDPLVFEQFF. DNA of the CDR3: TGTGCCAGCAGTGACCCACTAGTATTTGAGCAGTTCTTC.

The chain is built from TRBV5-5 and TRBJ2-3, with a tentative D call TRBD1 (6 bases). Germline CDR1 and CDR2: SGHKS and YYEKEE (reference sequence). This CDR3 spans 16 amino acids. The V and J ends lost 0 bases and 3 bases respectively, with 14 bases between them. The CDR3 sequence is CASSLGLGALTDTQYF. CDR3 nucleotides: TGTGCCAGCAGCTTGGGGTTGGGGGCGTTGACAGATACGCAGTATTTT.

The V call is TRBV5-6, the J call TRBJ2-7; D perhaps matches TRBD1 (6 bases). Trimming took 2 bases from V and 2 from J, leaving 14 bases between them. Germline-derived CDR1 and CDR2 are SGHDT and YYEEEE. The CDR3 covers 15 residues. In nucleotides, the CDR3 is TGTGCCAGCAGCTTTTCGGGACAAAAAGCCTACGAGCAGTACTTC. Translating gives CASSFSGQKAYEQYF. The variable domain in full, completed from reference TRBV5-6 and TRBJ2-7, reads DAGVTQSPTHLIKTRGQQVTLRCSPKSGHDTVSWYQQALGQGPQFIFQYYEEEERQRGNFPDRFSGHQFPNYSSELNVNALLLGDSALYLCASSFSGQKAYEQYFGPGTRLTVT.

This clonotype was seen a handful of times. J is TRBJ1-2 and V is TRBV7-9, with unresolved D. The germline V and J ends were trimmed by 1 base and 4 bases, with 4 bases remaining between them. Germline lookup yields CDR1 SEHNR and CDR2 FQNEAQ (reference sequence). The CDR3 length is 12 residues. CDR3 region: CASSLVFYGYTF. The CDR3 DNA follows: TGTGCCAGCAGCTTAGTCTTCTATGGCTACACCTTC.

Ten or more counts support this clonotype. The J gene is TRBJ1-1, the V gene TRBV18; TRBD1 is a possible D gene (5 bases). Germline CDR1 reads KGHSH; CDR2 reads LQKENI. Trimming left V 5 bases short and J 0 bases short, with 13 bases between. The CDR3 extends over 15 amino acids. The CDR3 DNA reads as TGTGCCAGCTCAGGGGACCAGATCATGAACACTGAAGCTTTCTTT. Its translation: CASSGDQIMNTEAFF.

This clonotype has more than one count but fewer than ten. The chain is built from TRBV9 and TRBJ2-5; 9 positions agree with TRBD2. The CDR3 loop spans 17 amino acids. Per the germline V gene, CDR1 is SGDLS and CDR2 is YYNGEE. Germline trimming cut 0 bases from V and 5 bases from J; bases unmatched to any gene: 11. The CDR3 spells CASSVGFKAGGEETQYF. For the CDR3, the DNA is TGTGCCAGCAGCGTAGGCTTTAAGGCGGGGGGGGAGGAGACCCAGTACTTC.

This clonotype was counted many times. CDR3 sequence (DNA): TGTGCCAGCAGTCTAGCGGGAGGTGGCCACAATGAGCAGTTCTTC. It encodes CASSLAGGGHNEQFF. This sequence joins TRBV27 and TRBJ2-1, with 11 bases that match TRBD2. The trim removed 5 bases at V and 5 bases at J, leaving 5 bases unmatched. There are 15 residues in the CDR3. Germline V gene lookup returns CDR1 MNHEY and CDR2 SMNVEV (reference sequence).

J is TRBJ1-2 and V is TRBV27; D gene unclear. Trimming took 7 bases from V and 4 from J, leaving 13 bases between them. CDR3 size: 13 residues. Germline CDR1 is MNHEY and CDR2 is SMNVEV (reference sequence). CDR3 sequence: CASTSGSIYGYTF. CDR3 nucleotides: TGTGCCAGCACTAGCGGGAGTATCTATGGCTACACCTTC.

Ten or more counts support this clonotype. The chain carries TRBV6-2 or TRBV6-3 and TRBJ1-5, with D perhaps TRBD1 (6 bases). V was cut by 8 bases and J by 3 bases, with 20 bases left in between. The CDR3 totals 16 residues. CDR1 and CDR2 from the germline V gene are MNHEY and SVGEGT. The CDR3 sequence is CASGNREGKANQPQHF. CDR3 DNA: TGTGCCAGCGGGAACAGGGAAGGTAAGGCCAATCAGCCCCAGCATTTT.

In this sample, this clonotype turned up a few times. The chain carries TRBV7-9 and TRBJ2-3, with 7 bases aligning to TRBD2. V was pared by 0 bases and J by 4 bases, with 10 bases of the junction left unmatched. The CDR3 contains 17 residues. Germline V gene sequence: CDR1 SEHNR, CDR2 FQNEAQ (reference sequence). In nucleotides, the CDR3 is TGTGCCAGCAGCTTAGCGATGGGCGGGAGAGCTTCAGATACGCAGTATTTT. Protein product: CASSLAMGGRASDTQYF.

This clonotype has just a few counts. The rearrangement joins TRBV7-2 to TRBJ1-5; TRBD1 aligns across 8 bases. V shed 5 bases, J shed 4 bases, and the junction held 7 bases outside the gene matches. Germline V gives CDR1 SGHTA, CDR2 FQGNSA. This CDR3 is 15 amino acids long. The CDR3 bases are TGTGCCAGCAGCACGCGGACAGGGAGGAATCAGCCCCAGCATTTT. Its protein is CASSTRTGRNQPQHF.

This clonotype was seen a few times. This rearrangement joins TRBV18 to TRBJ1-2; no definite D call. This CDR3 is 14 amino acids long. Germline V lookup: CDR1 KGHSH, CDR2 LQKENI. The germline V and J ends were trimmed by 3 bases and 8 bases, with 16 bases remaining between them. In DNA form, the CDR3 reads TGTGCCAGCTCACCGGTCCAGAATGGAGTAGGCTACACCTTC. This codes for CASSPVQNGVGYTF.

The chain joins TRBV12-3 or TRBV12-4 to TRBJ2-5, with D perhaps matching TRBD2 (5 bases). This CDR3 has 13 amino acids. V lost 3 bases, J lost 4 bases, and 9 bases lay in between. CDR3 bases: TGTGCCAGCAGTTTCGGGGTAACAGAGACCCAGTACTTC. Its protein product is CASSFGVTETQYF.

The chain employs TRBV6-2 or TRBV6-3 and TRBJ1-5; D call uncertain. The CDR3 is 14 amino acids. CDR1 and CDR2 from the germline V gene are MNHEY and SVGEGT. Trimming removed 5 bases from V and 9 bases from J, with 17 bases in between. The DNA of the CDR3 is TGTGCCAGCAGTGGCGGGCCGCCTAAGAGGCCCCAGCATTTT. Its protein is CASSGGPPKRPQHF.